Below, 32 T cell receptor beta chains from the same sample are listed, as sequenced in a study of T cells in localized non-small cell lung cancer. The table came from immunoSEQ multiplex PCR; TCRdb's copy has only in-frame clones and leaves some out. The profile shows over 70,000 clones, about 86% of them singletons. Material: peripheral blood, obtained before any cancer treatment. The origin of the receptors is an older male donor with stage III squamous cell lung carcinoma.

The chain joins TRBV6-1 to TRBJ2-2; tentatively, D is TRBD2 (6 bases). The CDR3 is made up of 15 amino acids. V was trimmed by 1 base and J by 1 base, leaving 7 bases between them. Germline values: CDR1 MNHNS, CDR2 SASEGT. CDR3 sequence (DNA): TGTGCCAGCAGTGAAGACGGGGGGAACACCGGGGAGCTGTTTTTT. Protein: CASSEDGGNTGELFF.

CDR3 nucleotides: TGTGCCAGCAGTGACGGCAGGTTCCACAAGCCCCAGCATTTT. As protein: CASSDGRFHKPQHF. The chain couples TRBV6-1 to TRBJ1-5; D not certain. The length of the CDR3 is 14 residues. Trimming took 3 bases from V and 8 from J, leaving 14 bases between them. Germline V lookup: CDR1 MNHNS, CDR2 SASEGT.

The chain links TRBV6-5 to TRBJ1-1, with 7 bases lining up with TRBD1. Germline V gene data show CDR1 as MNHEY and CDR2 as SVGAGI. The V gene end was trimmed by 6 bases and the J gene end by 0 bases; junction bases not matched to a gene: 7. CDR3 length: 15 amino acids. CDR3 coding DNA: TGTGCCAGCAGGATCGGACAGGCCATGAACACTGAAGCTTTCTTT. Amino acids: CASRIGQAMNTEAFF.

The chain has TRBV5-6 and TRBJ2-7, with D possibly being TRBD2 (7 bases). The CDR3 is 15 amino acids. Trimming took 5 bases from V and 3 from J, leaving 18 bases between them. Germline values: CDR1 SGHDT, CDR2 YYEEEE. This CDR3 is CASRWGASGIYEQYF. The DNA of the CDR3 is TGTGCCAGCAGGTGGGGGGCTAGCGGAATCTACGAGCAGTACTTC.

The rearrangement uses TRBV10-1 and TRBJ2-2; D unclear. CDR3 size: 13 residues. V lost 8 bases to trimming and J lost 1 base, with 8 bases between them. Germline CDR1 reads WNHNN; CDR2 reads SYGVQD (reference sequence). The CDR3 DNA follows: TGCGCCAGCTCTTCAGGGAACACCGGGGAGCTGTTTTTT. This gives the protein CASSSGNTGELFF.

The CDR3 region is CAISLGLAGTDTQYF. Written as DNA, the CDR3 is TGTGCCATCAGTTTGGGACTAGCAGGCACAGATACGCAGTATTTT. This chain uses TRBV10-3 with TRBJ2-3, with 9 nucleotides matching TRBD2. V gave up 5 bases and J gave up 1 base; unmatched junction bases: 4. The CDR3 is made up of 15 amino acids. CDR1 is ENHRY, CDR2 SYGVKD, per germline.

The chain links TRBV6-6 to TRBJ1-2; 10 bases are shared with TRBD1. This CDR3 comprises 15 residues. Germline CDR1 reads MNHNY; CDR2 reads SVGAGI (reference sequence). V lost 4 bases to trimming and J lost 6 bases; unmatched junction nucleotides: 8. CDR3 nucleotide sequence: TGTGCCAGCAGTTGGGAGGGGACAGGGGAGAATGGCTACACCTTC. Residues: CASSWEGTGENGYTF.

V gene TRBV6-1 combines with J gene TRBJ2-7, with D perhaps TRBD1 (6 bases). Germline V gene sequence: CDR1 MNHNS, CDR2 SASEGT. The germline V and J ends were trimmed by 6 bases and 8 bases, with 11 bases remaining between them. The CDR3 sequence is 11 residues long. CDR3 loop: CASSLGQQQYV. The DNA of the CDR3 is TGTGCCAGCAGCCTTGGACAGCAGCAGTACGTC.

The chain employs TRBV7-9 and TRBJ1-2; D may be TRBD1 (6 bases). CDR3 size: 14 residues. CDR1 SEHNR and CDR2 FQNEAQ come from the germline V gene (reference sequence). V lost 0 bases and J 5 bases, leaving 10 bases between the germline ends. The DNA of the CDR3 is TGTGCCAGCAGCTTAGCGGGGACAAATTATGGCTACACCTTC. Amino acids: CASSLAGTNYGYTF. Combining the CDR3 with reference TRBV7-9 and TRBJ1-2 gives the whole variable domain DTGVSQNPRHKITKRGQNVTFRCDPISEHNRLYWYRQTLGQGPEFLTYFQNEAQLEKSRLLSDRFSAERPKGSFSTLEIQRTEQGDSAMYLCASSLAGTNYGYTFGSGTRLTVV.

The V gene is TRBV19, the J gene TRBJ1-5, with D uncertain. The CDR3 is 14 residues long. V lost 8 bases, J lost 1 base, and 12 bases lay in between. Per germline, CDR1 LNHDA and CDR2 SQIVND (reference sequence). The CDR3 nucleotides read TGTGCCAGTCTCCCGTCGAGGAGCAATCAGCCCCAGCATTTT. Translated: CASLPSRSNQPQHF.

The V gene is TRBV18, the J gene TRBJ1-5; possible D gene TRBD1, 6 bases. CDR3 length: 14 residues. Trimming cost V 5 bases and J 5 bases, with 13 bases left between them. Germline values: CDR1 KGHSH, CDR2 LQKENI. In DNA, the CDR3 is TGTGCCAGCTCATCTTCAACAGGGTATCAGCCCCAGCATTTT. Its translation is CASSSSTGYQPQHF. The complete variable domain, with remaining parts taken from reference TRBV18 and TRBJ1-5, reads NAGVMQNPRHLVRRRGQEARLRCSPMKGHSHVYWYRQLPEEGLKFMVYLQKENIIDESGMPKERFSAEFPKEGPSILRIQQVVRGDSAAYFCASSSSTGYQPQHFGDGTRLSIL.

The table lists this clone with a few counts. V usage is TRBV18 and J usage is TRBJ1-2; the D is unclear. The CDR3 contains 12 residues. In germline, CDR1 is KGHSH, CDR2 LQKENI. Trimming removed 4 bases from V and 8 bases from J, with 11 bases in between. The DNA for the CDR3 is TGTGCCAGCTCACGGCTGAGGGAGGGCTACACCTTC. This translates into CASSRLREGYTF.

The V and J genes are TRBV28 and TRBJ2-7, with TRBD2 as a possible D gene (5 bases). The germline gives CDR1 MDHEN, CDR2 SYDVKM. The CDR3 loop spans 15 amino acids. V was cut by 8 bases and J by 1 base, with 18 bases left in between. The DNA of the CDR3 is TGTGCCAGCGCCTCCTCGGCCCGAGGGTCCTACGAGCAGTACTTC. Its protein is CASASSARGSYEQYF.

This chain links TRBV6-1 with TRBJ2-5, with TRBD2 identical over 12 bases. The ends lost 7 bases at V and 5 bases at J; junction bases unmatched: 5. The germline CDR1 and CDR2 sequences are MNHNS and SASEGT. The CDR3 totals 14 residues. The CDR3 sequence: CASKLAGGVETQYF. For the CDR3, the DNA is TGTGCCAGCAAGCTAGCGGGGGGGGTGGAGACCCAGTACTTC.

The CDR3 protein is CASSPGRWGGREKLFF. CDR3 in DNA: TGTGCCAGCAGTCCGGGAAGATGGGGCGGGCGTGAAAAACTGTTTTTT. The chain is built from TRBV28 and TRBJ1-4, with D maybe TRBD1 (5 bases). CDR1 is MDHEN, CDR2 SYDVKM, per germline. Trimming cost V 5 bases and J 7 bases, with 20 bases left between them. This CDR3 has 16 residues. The entire variable domain, with the rest obtained from reference TRBV28 and TRBJ1-4, is as follows: DVKVTQSSRYLVKRTGEKVFLECVQDMDHENMFWYRQDPGLGLRLIYFSYDVKMKEKGDIPEGYSVSREKKERFSLILESASTNQTSMYLCASSPGRWGGREKLFFGSGTQLSVL.

The chain recombines TRBV19 with TRBJ1-4; D is possibly TRBD1 (6 bases). The CDR3 covers 14 residues. The germline V gene has CDR1 LNHDA and CDR2 SQIVND (reference sequence). The V gene lost 7 bases and the J gene lost 5 bases, with 14 bases spanning the gap. The chain's CDR3 is CASTLQGTNEKLFF. As DNA, the CDR3 is TGTGCCAGTACCTTACAGGGCACCAATGAAAAACTGTTTTTT.

The chain uses TRBV10-2 and TRBJ1-1; D remains ambiguous. Trimming took off 8 bases at V and 4 bases at J, with 11 bases between the two ends. CDR1 WSHSY and CDR2 SAAADI come from the germline V gene. The CDR3 sequence is 12 residues long. The CDR3 loop reads CASGGGGTEAFF. The CDR3 bases are TGCGCCAGCGGTGGAGGCGGCACTGAAGCTTTCTTT.

This clone was recorded a few times. The chain recombines TRBV6-5 with TRBJ1-1; D remains ambiguous. The CDR3 runs to 14 residues. The V end was cut by 6 bases, the J end by 5 bases, with 16 bases between. CDR1 and CDR2 (germline): MNHEY, SVGAGI. The CDR3 protein is CASSSATGRTEAFF. CDR3 nucleotides: TGTGCCAGCAGCTCCGCAACGGGCCGGACTGAAGCTTTCTTT.

The rearrangement joins TRBV28 to TRBJ1-6; 9 bases match TRBD1. J was trimmed by 5 bases and V by 6 bases; bases with no gene match: 5. Looked up from germline, CDR1 is MDHEN and CDR2 is SYDVKM. The length of the CDR3 is 15 residues. The CDR3 sequence: CASRWDRADNSPLHF. As DNA, the CDR3 is TGTGCCAGCAGATGGGACAGGGCGGATAATTCACCCCTCCACTTT.

For this clone: Distinct nucleotide sequences in the sample also encode this CDR3. This chain joins TRBV2 and TRBJ2-7, with a possible D match to TRBD2 (7 bases). Germline lookup yields CDR1 SNHLY and CDR2 FYNNEI. The CDR3 spans 12 residues. The V end lost 8 bases, the J end lost 2 bases, and 10 bases lay between the germline ends. CDR3 bases: TGTGCCAGCCGGGGGGCTGCCTACGAGCAGTACTTC. It is translated as CASRGAAYEQYF.

In its sample, this clone was seen once. The chain uses TRBV5-1 and TRBJ2-5; 9 bases align to TRBD1. CDR1 is SGHRS and CDR2 is YFSETQ in the germline V gene. After removal of 0 bases from V and 5 bases from J, the junction contained 5 bases not matched to a gene. The length of the CDR3 is 15 residues. The CDR3 nucleotides read TGCGCCAGCAGCTTGGTTGGACAGGGGTTGGAGACCCAGTACTTC. Translating it yields CASSLVGQGLETQYF.

The gene calls are TRBV9 and TRBJ1-6, with TRBD1 matching 10 bases. Per the germline V gene, CDR1 is SGDLS and CDR2 is YYNGEE. The CDR3 totals 16 residues. V shed 0 bases and J 7 bases; nucleotides not matched to a gene: 4. The CDR3 protein is CASSVGPGQGNSPLHF. In nucleotides, the CDR3 is TGTGCCAGCAGCGTAGGGCCGGGACAGGGGAATTCACCCCTCCACTTT. The entire variable domain, with the rest obtained from reference TRBV9 and TRBJ1-6, is as follows: DSGVTQTPKHLITATGQRVTLRCSPRSGDLSVYWYQQSLDQGLQFLIQYYNGEERAKGNILERFSAQQFPDLHSELNLSSLELGDSALYFCASSVGPGQGNSPLHFGNGTRLTVT.

The chain combines TRBV11-3 with TRBJ2-7; a weak D match, TRBD1 (6 bases). The CDR3 length is 15 residues. The V and J ends lost 2 bases and 5 bases respectively, with 16 bases between them. Germline V gene lookup returns CDR1 SGHNT and CDR2 YENEEA. The CDR3 bases are TGTGCCAGCAGCTTACCGACAGGTGACCCCAACGAGCAGTACTTC. Its protein product is CASSLPTGDPNEQYF.

Only a few counts were recorded for this clone. This chain connects TRBV10-3 to TRBJ2-4; 8 positions match TRBD1. CDR3 length: 14 residues. Germline V CDR1 and CDR2: ENHRY, SYGVKD. V trimming: 3 bases; J trimming: 6 bases; junction bases outside the gene matches: 4. The CDR3 DNA follows: TGTGCCATCAGTGAAGGACAGGGAGGAAACATTCAGTACTTC. It translates to CAISEGQGGNIQYF.

The chain carries TRBV13 and TRBJ2-3; D may be TRBD2 (7 bases). Trimming pared 4 bases from V and 2 bases from J, leaving 16 bases between. Germline values: CDR1 PRHDT, CDR2 FYEKMQ (reference sequence). This CDR3 region has 16 residues. The CDR3 protein is CASSSSWGGATDTQYF. CDR3 sequence (DNA): TGTGCCAGCAGCTCTTCTTGGGGGGGCGCCACAGATACGCAGTATTTT.

The CDR3: CASSRGQSGNTIYF. In DNA, the CDR3 is TGTGCCAGCAGCCGGGGACAATCTGGAAACACCATATATTTT. The J gene is TRBJ1-3, the V gene TRBV5-4; tentative D call: TRBD1 (6 bases). This CDR3 comprises 14 residues. V was cut by 4 bases and J by 1 base, with 9 bases left in between. Germline V lookup: CDR1 SGHNT, CDR2 YYREEE (reference sequence).

The genes are TRBV9 and TRBJ1-1; no definite D call. The V end lost 3 bases, the J end lost 8 bases, and 5 bases lay between the germline ends. The CDR3 consists of 10 residues. The V gene's germline CDR1 is SGDLS and CDR2 YYNGEE. CDR3 region: CASSDEEAFF. The CDR3 DNA is TGTGCCAGCAGCGACGAAGAAGCTTTCTTT. Combining the CDR3 with reference TRBV9 and TRBJ1-1 gives the whole variable domain DSGVTQTPKHLITATGQRVTLRCSPRSGDLSVYWYQQSLDQGLQFLIQYYNGEERAKGNILERFSAQQFPDLHSELNLSSLELGDSALYFCASSDEEAFFGQGTRLTVV.

The chain carries TRBV19 and TRBJ2-3; D might be TRBD2 (6 bases). Trimming removed 4 bases from V and 5 bases from J, with 19 bases in between. The germline V gene has CDR1 LNHDA and CDR2 SQIVND (reference sequence). CDR3 length: 16 residues. CDR3: CASSSRLRDFRDTQYF. Here the CDR3 DNA reads TGTGCCAGTAGTAGCCGGCTCCGGGACTTTAGAGATACGCAGTATTTT.

The J gene is TRBJ1-1, the V gene TRBV19; TRBD1 is a possible D gene (5 bases). The CDR3 spans 16 residues. V gave up 2 bases and J gave up 5 bases, with 18 bases separating them. The germline gives CDR1 LNHDA, CDR2 SQIVND (reference sequence). The DNA for the CDR3 is TGTGCCAGTAGTATAACTTTCGGGGCATCCGGGACTGAAGCTTTCTTT. This translates into CASSITFGASGTEAFF. Looking up the rest from reference TRBV19 and TRBJ1-1 gives the full variable domain: DGGITQSPKYLFRKEGQNVTLSCEQNLNHDAMYWYRQDPGQGLRLIYYSQIVNDFQKGDIAEGYSVSREKKESFPLTVTSAQKNPTAFYLCASSITFGASGTEAFFGQGTRLTVV.

The rearrangement joins TRBV7-9 to TRBJ2-6, with D possibly being TRBD1 (7 bases). The V gene's germline CDR1 is SEHNR and CDR2 FQNEAQ (reference sequence). Trimming left V 5 bases short and J 2 bases short, with 22 bases between. This CDR3 has 19 residues. For the CDR3, the DNA is TGTGCCAGCAGCCCCGCAACAGGAGGGGGCGCGGCTGGGGCCAACGTCCTGACTTTC. As protein: CASSPATGGGAAGANVLTF. The full variable domain, completed using reference TRBV7-9 and TRBJ2-6, is DTGVSQNPRHKITKRGQNVTFRCDPISEHNRLYWYRQTLGQGPEFLTYFQNEAQLEKSRLLSDRFSAERPKGSFSTLEIQRTEQGDSAMYLCASSPATGGGAAGANVLTFGAGSRLTVL.

The table lists this clone with a few counts. CDR3 in DNA: TGTGCCAGCAGTTTAGGGGCGGGCTTTCAGCCCCAGCATTTT. It translates to CASSLGAGFQPQHF. The chain links TRBV28 to TRBJ1-5, with a weak D call TRBD1 (5 bases). Trimming removed 2 bases from V and 6 bases from J, with 11 bases in between. The CDR3 has 14 residues. CDR1 is MDHEN and CDR2 is SYDVKM in the germline V gene. The whole variable domain, filled in from reference TRBV28 and TRBJ1-5, reads DVKVTQSSRYLVKRTGEKVFLECVQDMDHENMFWYRQDPGLGLRLIYFSYDVKMKEKGDIPEGYSVSREKKERFSLILESASTNQTSMYLCASSLGAGFQPQHFGDGTRLSIL.

Turning to this clone: An end of the junction differs from the germline gene, which may be a read error. The chain employs TRBV14 and TRBJ2-7, with D unresolved. Per the germline V gene, CDR1 is SGHDN and CDR2 is FVKESK. The CDR3 has 13 amino acids. The CDR3 reads CASSQSAAPKFDF. As DNA, the CDR3 is TGTGCCAGCAGCCAATCGGCAGCGCCCAAGTTTGACTTC.